This TCR beta chain originates from a study of shared clonotypes between healthy human individuals. Genomic DNA of unsorted samples came from roughly 90 million PBMCs. With regard to this clone: Antigen specificity is unknown.

Germline assignment: CDR1 LNHDA and CDR2 SQIVND (reference sequence). Trimming cost V 5 bases and J 0 bases; bases outside gene matches: 3. This CDR3 region has 16 residues. The authors sequenced unsorted PBMC DNA on ten immunoSEQ deep assay plates. Sequencing used immunoSEQ multiplex PCR; TCRdb keeps in-frame clones, though not all of them. The table lists about 510,000 clones, over 60% of them singletons. Study-level results: It was anticipated that sequencing depth would influence how many clonotypes donors shared. Apart from blood, nothing was sampled; tissue repertoires likely differ.

The chain couples TRBV19 to TRBJ2-2; 10 bases fit TRBD2. Sequenced: PBMCs. This receptor was obtained from a woman in her thirties or forties in good health. Some clones in this sample may be carry-over from other donors' samples. This chain's CDR3 is CASSAGLAANTGELFF. CDR3 nucleotides: TGTGCCAGTAGTGCCGGACTAGCGGCGAACACCGGGGAGCTGTTTTTT.